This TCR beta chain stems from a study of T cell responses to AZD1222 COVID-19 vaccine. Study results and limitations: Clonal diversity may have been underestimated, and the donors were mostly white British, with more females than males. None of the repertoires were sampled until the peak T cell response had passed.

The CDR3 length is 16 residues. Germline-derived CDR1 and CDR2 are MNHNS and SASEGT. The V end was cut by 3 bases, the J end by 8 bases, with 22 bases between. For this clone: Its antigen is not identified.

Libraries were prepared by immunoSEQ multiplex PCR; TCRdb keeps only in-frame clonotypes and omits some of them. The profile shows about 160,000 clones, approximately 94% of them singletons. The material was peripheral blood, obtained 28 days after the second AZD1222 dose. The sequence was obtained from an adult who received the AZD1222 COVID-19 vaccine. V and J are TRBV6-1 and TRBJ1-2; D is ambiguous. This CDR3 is CASSEGLTALLGGYTF. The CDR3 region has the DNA TGTGCCAGCAGTGAGGGGTTGACGGCCCTCCTCGGGGGCTACACCTTC.